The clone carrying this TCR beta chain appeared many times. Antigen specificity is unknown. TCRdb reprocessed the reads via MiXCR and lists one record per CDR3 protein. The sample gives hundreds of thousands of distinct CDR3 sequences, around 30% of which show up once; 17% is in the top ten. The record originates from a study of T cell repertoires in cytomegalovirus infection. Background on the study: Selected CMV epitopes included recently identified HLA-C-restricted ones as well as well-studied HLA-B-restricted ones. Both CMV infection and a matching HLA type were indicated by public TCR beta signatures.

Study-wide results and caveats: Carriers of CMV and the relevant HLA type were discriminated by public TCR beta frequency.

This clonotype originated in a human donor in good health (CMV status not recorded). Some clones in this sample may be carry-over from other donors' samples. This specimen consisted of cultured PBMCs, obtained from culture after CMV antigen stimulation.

CDR3 sequence (DNA): TGTGCCAGCTCACCAGAACAGGGAACAGTGTATGGCTACACCTTC. It yields the protein CASSPEQGTVYGYTF. This chain joins TRBV18 and TRBJ1-2, with D possibly matching TRBD1 (6 bases). The germline V gene encodes CDR1 KGHSH and CDR2 LQKENI. This CDR3 region has 15 residues. The V end was cut by 2 bases, the J end by 5 bases, with 15 bases between.